The sequence of this T cell receptor (beta chain) was determined in a study of blood T cell repertoires in COVID-19. Study summary: Sample material is recorded as cDNA or gDNA derived from T cells, B-cell-depleted T cells, or PBMCs.

TCRdb's copy holds only in-frame clones and misses some; the assay was immunoSEQ multiplex PCR. The sample shows roughly 200,000 clones, more than 80% of them seen only once. The J segment lost 5 bases and the V segment lost 3 bases, leaving 15 bases of the junction unmatched. Germline V gene sequence: CDR1 SGDLS, CDR2 YYNGEE. This CDR3 is 18 amino acids long. Enrollment of patients from Seattle took place during active infection, with longitudinal follow-up. The source material was peripheral blood. The receptor was derived from a woman older than 75 with COVID-19, enrolled during active disease. V usage is TRBV9 and J usage is TRBJ1-5; 9 bases are shared with TRBD1. CDR3 region: CASSAPDRGLREDQPQHF. The CDR3 DNA reads TGTGCCAGCAGCGCCCCGGACAGGGGACTTCGAGAGGATCAGCCCCAGCATTTT. The full variable domain, with the rest looked up from reference TRBV9 and TRBJ1-5, is DSGVTQTPKHLITATGQRVTLRCSPRSGDLSVYWYQQSLDQGLQFLIQYYNGEERAKGNILERFSAQQFPDLHSELNLSSLELGDSALYFCASSAPDRGLREDQPQHFGDGTRLSIL.